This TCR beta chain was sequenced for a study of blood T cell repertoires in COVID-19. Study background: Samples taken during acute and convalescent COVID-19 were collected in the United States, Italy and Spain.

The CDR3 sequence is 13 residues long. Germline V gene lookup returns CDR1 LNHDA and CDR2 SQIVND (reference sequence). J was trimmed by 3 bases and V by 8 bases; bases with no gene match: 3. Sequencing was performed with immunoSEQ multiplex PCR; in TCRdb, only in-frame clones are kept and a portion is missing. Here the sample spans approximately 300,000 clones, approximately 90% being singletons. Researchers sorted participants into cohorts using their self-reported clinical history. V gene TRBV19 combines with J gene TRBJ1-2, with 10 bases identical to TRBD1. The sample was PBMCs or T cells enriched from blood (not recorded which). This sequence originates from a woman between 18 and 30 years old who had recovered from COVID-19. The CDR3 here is CASEGTGDYGYTF. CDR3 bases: TGTGCCAGTGAGGGGACAGGGGACTATGGCTACACCTTC. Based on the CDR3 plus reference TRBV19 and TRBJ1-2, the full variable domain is DGGITQSPKYLFRKEGQNVTLSCEQNLNHDAMYWYRQDPGQGLRLIYYSQIVNDFQKGDIAEGYSVSREKKESFPLTVTSAQKNPTAFYLCASEGTGDYGYTFGSGTRLTVV.